A single sample is the source of the 23 T cell receptor beta chains below, sequenced in a study of cytotoxic CD8 clonotypes in ibrutinib-treated CLL. Sequencing used immunoSEQ multiplex PCR; TCRdb keeps in-frame clones, though not all of them. The table shows approximately 150,000 clones, with more than 70% occurring only once. The material sequenced was PBMCs, taken at disease progression, from a patient treated with ibrutinib. Receptors originate from a human donor with chronic lymphocytic leukemia.

The rearrangement uses TRBV2 and TRBJ2-1; 8 positions match TRBD2. Germline V gene sequence: CDR1 SNHLY, CDR2 FYNNEI. The J segment lost 10 bases and the V segment lost 7 bases, leaving 12 bases of the junction unmatched. CDR3 size: 14 residues. For the CDR3, the DNA is TGTGCCAGCACCCCAGGGAGGCGGGAGGACGAGCAGTTCTTC. Translating it yields CASTPGRREDEQFF.

The chain uses TRBV11-2 and TRBJ2-7; 10 bases match TRBD2. CDR1 and CDR2 from the germline V gene are SGHAT and FQNNGV. CDR3 size: 15 residues. The junction had 0 bases not matched to a gene; V was cut back by 1 base and J by 0 bases. CDR3 nucleotides: TGTGCCAGCAGCTTAGCTAGCGGGGGCTCCTACGAGCAGTACTTC. Its protein product is CASSLASGGSYEQYF.

This chain joins TRBV6-1 and TRBJ2-7; D is tentatively TRBD1 or TRBD2 (5 bases each). V lost 3 bases and J lost 2, with 14 bases in between. The CDR3 is made up of 15 amino acids. Germline values: CDR1 MNHNS, CDR2 SASEGT. CDR3 region: CASSEGTAGTYEQYF. The DNA of the CDR3 is TGTGCCAGCAGTGAGGGGACGGCCGGGACCTACGAGCAGTACTTC.

The V call is TRBV9, the J call TRBJ2-7; D possibly corresponds to TRBD2 (5 bases). CDR1 is SGDLS and CDR2 is YYNGEE in the germline V gene. The CDR3 is made up of 14 amino acids. V was cut by 4 bases and J by 1 base, with 12 bases left in between. As DNA, the CDR3 is TGTGCCAGCAGCCTGACCGAGGGATCCTACGAGCAGTACTTC. Protein product: CASSLTEGSYEQYF.

The chain is built from TRBV18 and TRBJ2-7, with 9 bases identical to TRBD1. Trimming at V came to 6 bases and at J to 4 bases, leaving 7 bases not matched to a gene. The CDR3 loop spans 14 amino acids. The germline CDR1 and CDR2 sequences are KGHSH and LQKENI. DNA for the CDR3: TGTGCCAGCTCTCCCGGGACAGGGTTTTACGAGCAGTACTTC. Amino acid sequence: CASSPGTGFYEQYF.

The V gene is TRBV7-7, the J gene TRBJ2-3, with D tentatively TRBD2 (7 bases). Germline V lookup: CDR1 SSHAT, CDR2 FNYEAQ (reference sequence). V was shortened by 0 bases and J by 0 bases, with 13 bases between the two germline ends. This CDR3 has 17 residues. DNA of the CDR3: TGTGCCAGCAGCTTAGCGGGGGGGCCCATTAGCACAGATACGCAGTATTTT. It yields the protein CASSLAGGPISTDTQYF.

The genes are TRBV7-9 and TRBJ2-2; 13 bases line up with TRBD2. V lost 6 bases to trimming and J lost 8 bases; unmatched junction nucleotides: 9. The CDR3 sequence is 16 residues long. Per the germline V gene, CDR1 is SEHNR and CDR2 is FQNEAQ (reference sequence). The CDR3, as DNA: TGTGCCAGCAGTTCCCAAAGGACTAGCGGGAGTGGGGAGCTGTTTTTT. This translates into CASSSQRTSGSGELFF.

This chain joins TRBV7-3 and TRBJ2-7; D is uncertain. The germline CDR1 and CDR2 sequences are SGHTA and FQGTGA. The V end was cut by 5 bases, the J end by 7 bases, with 21 bases between. The CDR3 has 15 residues. CDR3 bases: TGTGCCAGCAGCCCTCGGATGGCCCTAACTACGGAGCAGTACTTC. Encoded protein: CASSPRMALTTEQYF.

This chain joins TRBV10-1 and TRBJ2-1, with D perhaps matching TRBD1 (6 bases). Trimming removed 3 bases from V and 8 bases from J, with 14 bases in between. The CDR3 has 14 amino acids. Germline CDR1 is WNHNN and CDR2 is SYGVQD (reference sequence). CDR3 DNA: TGCGCCAGCAGTGATCGAGGGGGTGGCGATGAGCAGTTCTTC. This encodes CASSDRGGGDEQFF.

This rearrangement joins TRBV7-3 to TRBJ2-2; tentatively, D is TRBD2 (6 bases). The germline V gene has CDR1 SGHTA and CDR2 FQGTGA. CDR3 length equals 15 residues. Trimming stripped 3 bases from V and 4 bases from J, with 12 bases between. The CDR3 protein is CASSLSGVITGELFF. Here the CDR3 DNA reads TGTGCCAGCAGCTTGTCGGGAGTAATCACCGGGGAGCTGTTTTTT.

The sample holds one count of this clone. V usage is TRBV9 and J usage is TRBJ2-2, with D tentatively TRBD2 (7 bases). This CDR3 spans 17 amino acids. CDR1 and CDR2 from the germline V gene are SGDLS and YYNGEE. Trimming removed 4 bases at V and 7 bases at J, with 23 bases between. The CDR3, as DNA: TGTGCCAGCAGCCATAAGCGGGGCAGGGGAGGTATCGGGGAGCTGTTTTTT. This sequence encodes CASSHKRGRGGIGELFF.

CDR3: CASSPALLLALLLNTGELFF. CDR3 DNA: TGCGCCAGCAGCCCGGCGTTGTTACTAGCGTTGCTTCTGAACACCGGGGAGCTGTTTTTT. The rearrangement uses TRBV4-1 and TRBJ2-2; 7 nucleotides line up with TRBD2. Germline CDR1 and CDR2: MGHRA and YSYEKL. The CDR3 loop spans 20 amino acids. V shed 4 bases and J 1 base; nucleotides not matched to a gene: 18.

This clone is a singleton in its sample. CDR3 DNA sequence: TGTGCCAGCTGGGCAGGGAAATACAATGAGCAGTTCTTC. Protein product: CASWAGKYNEQFF. The rearrangement links TRBV7-2 to TRBJ2-1; maybe TRBD1 (5 bases). Deletions cut 8 bases from V and 4 bases from J, with 12 bases between. In germline, CDR1 is SGHTA, CDR2 FQGNSA. The CDR3 has 13 amino acids.

This chain joins TRBV11-2 and TRBJ2-3; unclear D gene. There are 14 residues in the CDR3. V shed 0 bases and J shed 6 bases, with 10 bases lying between them. Germline CDR1 is SGHAT and CDR2 is FQNNGV. CDR3 loop: CASSLDPGSDTQYF. CDR3 bases: TGTGCCAGCAGCTTAGATCCTGGGTCGGATACGCAGTATTTT.

The chain couples TRBV4-2 to TRBJ2-1, with TRBD2 matching over 13 bases. The ends lost 1 base at V and 0 bases at J; junction bases unmatched: 9. The germline V gene encodes CDR1 LGHNA and CDR2 YNFKEQ. CDR3 length: 20 residues. In DNA form, the CDR3 reads TGTGCCAGCAGCCAAGCGGGACTAGCGGGAACGAAGAGCTCCTACAATGAGCAGTTCTTC. The encoded protein is CASSQAGLAGTKSSYNEQFF.

The genes are TRBV10-3 and TRBJ2-5; 7 positions agree with TRBD2. Germline V gene data show CDR1 as ENHRY and CDR2 as SYGVKD. V shed 0 bases and J 4 bases; nucleotides not matched to a gene: 8. CDR3 size: 16 residues. For the CDR3, the DNA is TGTGCCATCAGTGAGTCTAGTCAGGGCGGGGGAGAGACCCAGTACTTC. As protein: CAISESSQGGGETQYF.

The V and J genes are TRBV25-1 and TRBJ1-2; 10 nucleotides match TRBD1. This CDR3 is built from 18 residues. V shed 3 bases, J shed 0 bases, and the junction held 10 bases outside the gene matches. Germline V gives CDR1 MGHDK, CDR2 SYGVNS. In DNA form, the CDR3 reads TGTGCCAGCAGTGACTCCTCTAGGGGACAGGGGACTAACTATGGCTACACCTTC. Amino acid sequence: CASSDSSRGQGTNYGYTF.

The V gene is TRBV9, the J gene TRBJ1-5; tentative D call: TRBD1 (6 bases). This CDR3 is built from 15 residues. Trimming took off 0 bases at V and 6 bases at J, with 13 bases between the two ends. In germline, CDR1 is SGDLS, CDR2 YYNGEE. CDR3 protein: CASSVGAGAGQPQHF. DNA for the CDR3: TGTGCCAGCAGCGTAGGGGCAGGGGCCGGTCAGCCCCAGCATTTT.

The chain recombines TRBV27 with TRBJ2-7; TRBD1 might be the D (5 bases). This CDR3 is 15 amino acids long. CDR1 is MNHEY, CDR2 SMNVEV, per germline (reference sequence). The ends were cut back, 2 bases at V and 4 bases at J, with 15 bases in the middle. Written as DNA, the CDR3 is TGTGCCAGCAGTTTAAGGGGTGCTGTTTTGTACGAGCAGTACTTC. Encoded protein: CASSLRGAVLYEQYF.

This chain connects TRBV28 to TRBJ1-5, with a possible D match to TRBD1 (5 bases). V gave up 3 bases and J gave up 2 bases, with 8 bases separating them. Germline loops: CDR1 MDHEN, CDR2 SYDVKM. The CDR3 totals 14 residues. CDR3 nucleotide sequence: TGTGCCAGCAGTTTCCTAGGGGGCAATCAGCCCCAGCATTTT. Amino acid sequence: CASSFLGGNQPQHF. Looking up the rest from reference TRBV28 and TRBJ1-5 gives the full variable domain: DVKVTQSSRYLVKRTGEKVFLECVQDMDHENMFWYRQDPGLGLRLIYFSYDVKMKEKGDIPEGYSVSREKKERFSLILESASTNQTSMYLCASSFLGGNQPQHFGDGTRLSIL.

The chain uses TRBV7-8 and TRBJ1-5; D not resolved. Trimming cost V 1 base and J 0 bases, with 13 bases left between them. Germline V CDR1 and CDR2: SGHVS, FQNEAQ. This CDR3 has 17 residues. This CDR3 is CASSLVGPALSNQPQHF. Written as DNA, the CDR3 is TGTGCCAGCAGCTTAGTGGGTCCGGCTCTTAGCAATCAGCCCCAGCATTTT.

This clone occurred once. The chain employs TRBV7-9 and TRBJ1-1, with D perhaps TRBD1 (5 bases). Germline V CDR1 and CDR2: SEHNR, FQNEAQ (reference sequence). The CDR3 contains 14 residues. V was shortened by 4 bases and J by 4 bases, with 13 bases between the two germline ends. The DNA for the CDR3 is TGTGCCAGCAGCTCAGGGAGAGAGGTCACTGAAGCTTTCTTT. Translating gives CASSSGREVTEAFF.

V gene TRBV5-4 combines with J gene TRBJ2-7; TRBD2 matches 8 bases. CDR3 size: 14 residues. V gave up 5 bases and J gave up 4 bases; unmatched junction bases: 8. Germline V CDR1 and CDR2: SGHNT, YYREEE (reference sequence). The CDR3 here is CASSPRTSQYEQYF. CDR3 nucleotide sequence: TGTGCCAGCAGTCCTCGGACTAGCCAGTACGAGCAGTACTTC.